This note documents a single T cell receptor (beta chain) sequence. The Seattle site enrolled patients during active infection and followed them longitudinally. CDR1 and CDR2 from the germline V gene are SNHLY and FYNNEI. Trimming at V came to 6 bases and at J to 1 base, leaving 5 bases not matched to a gene. The CDR3 extends over 14 amino acids. Original processing notes: Nucleated cell counts were estimated from reference gene primer amplification. This table comes from immunoSEQ multiplex PCR, and its TCRdb copy is limited to in-frame clones, with some not included. V and J calls and clone size are those listed in that table; D and trimming were worked out from the DNA. The sample shows approximately 390,000 clones, about 89% of them seen only once. This sample was taken from a study of blood T cell repertoires in COVID-19. Across the whole study: COVID-19 samples collected from the United States, Italy and Spain covered acute and convalescent phases. T cells, B-cell-depleted T cells, or PBMCs supplied cDNA or gDNA.

The J gene is TRBJ1-1, the V gene TRBV2; 7 nucleotides align to TRBD1. The receptor's source is a woman aged 60 to 75 with COVID-19, enrolled during active disease. The material sequenced was peripheral blood. The CDR3 coding sequence is TGTGCCAGCAGGTACAGGGGCCAGAACACTGAAGCTTTCTTT. It specifies CASRYRGQNTEAFF.